Listed below are T cell receptor beta chains from one sample, sequenced in a study of cytomegalovirus exposure and HLA in healthy donors. Sequencing was performed with immunoSEQ multiplex PCR; in TCRdb, only in-frame clones are kept and a portion is missing. The sample has roughly 180,000 clones, around 75% seen once. The sample consisted of PBMCs. The origin of the receptors is a female donor in good health and CMV-seronegative. Each CDR3 is given with its conserved first and last residue. The D gene is left open where the match is weak. Clone size is not always given. Where it is, it says once, few, many or a class for expanded clones.

v_call: TRBV28; clone_size: -; d_call: TRBD1; j_call: TRBJ2-6; cdr3_nt: TGTGCCAGCGCCTTGACAGGGACGCTTGGGGCCAACGTCCTGACTTTC; cdr3_aa: CASALTGTLGANVLTF
v_call: TRBV5-1; clone_size: -; d_call: TRBD1; j_call: TRBJ2-5; cdr3_nt: TGCGCCAGCAGCAGGACAGGGGTGGTGGAGACCCAGTACTTC; cdr3_aa: CASSRTGVVETQYF
v_call: TRBV2; clone_size: -; d_call: TRBD1; j_call: TRBJ1-2; cdr3_nt: TGTGCCAGCAGGATGACAGGGGCTAACTATGGCTACACCTTC; cdr3_aa: CASRMTGANYGYTF
v_call: TRBV4-3; clone_size: -; d_call: TRBD2; j_call: TRBJ2-4; cdr3_nt: TGCGCCAGCAGCCAAGATTGGGCTAGCGGGATAACCAAAAACATTCAGTACTTC; cdr3_aa: CASSQDWASGITKNIQYF
v_call: TRBV5-6; clone_size: few; d_call: -; j_call: TRBJ2-1; cdr3_nt: TGTGCCAGCAGCTTGGGAGGAGGGTCGGGTGAGCAGTTCTTC; cdr3_aa: CASSLGGGSGEQFF
v_call: TRBV9; clone_size: -; d_call: -; j_call: TRBJ2-5; cdr3_nt: TGTGCCAGCAGCGTAGGGAATAGCGGACAAGAGACCCAGTACTTC; cdr3_aa: CASSVGNSGQETQYF
v_call: TRBV2; clone_size: few; d_call: -; j_call: TRBJ1-2; cdr3_nt: TGTGCCAGCAGACCATTACAGGCACCTAACTATGGCTACACCTTC; cdr3_aa: CASRPLQAPNYGYTF
v_call: TRBV13; clone_size: -; d_call: -; j_call: TRBJ2-2; cdr3_nt: TGTGCCAGCAGCCCCCCTGGTGGAGGGGACACCGGGGAGCTGTTTTTT; cdr3_aa: CASSPPGGGDTGELFF
v_call: TRBV7-2; clone_size: -; d_call: TRBD1; j_call: TRBJ1-1; cdr3_nt: TGTGCCAGCAGCACAACCCTACAGGGGACTGAAGCTTTCTTT; cdr3_aa: CASSTTLQGTEAFF
v_call: TRBV25-1; clone_size: -; d_call: -; j_call: TRBJ2-7; cdr3_nt: TGTGCCAGCAGTGATTTCGGGTCAGGTAGGGGGGAGCAGTACTTC; cdr3_aa: CASSDFGSGRGEQYF
v_call: TRBV30; clone_size: -; d_call: TRBD2; j_call: TRBJ2-7; cdr3_nt: TGTGCCTGGAGCCTAGCGGGATCCTACGAGCAGTACTTC; cdr3_aa: CAWSLAGSYEQYF
v_call: TRBV2; clone_size: -; d_call: -; j_call: TRBJ1-2; cdr3_nt: TGTGCCAGCAGTGAAGCACGGGGGGCCCACTATGGCTACACCTTC; cdr3_aa: CASSEARGAHYGYTF
v_call: TRBV7-2; clone_size: -; d_call: TRBD1; j_call: TRBJ1-2; cdr3_nt: TGTGCCAGCAGCTCCTCCGGCTGGGGACAGAGGAAGTTTACGGGCTACACCTTC; cdr3_aa: CASSSSGWGQRKFTGYTF
v_call: TRBV6-6; clone_size: few; d_call: -; j_call: TRBJ1-1; cdr3_nt: TGTGCCAGCAGGCAAAACATGAACACTGAAGCTTTCTTT; cdr3_aa: CASRQNMNTEAFF
v_call: TRBV9; clone_size: -; d_call: -; j_call: TRBJ2-1; cdr3_nt: TGTGCCAGCAGCGGCGGGACTCATGAGCAGTTCTTC; cdr3_aa: CASSGGTHEQFF
v_call: TRBV27; clone_size: once; d_call: -; j_call: TRBJ2-1; cdr3_nt: TGTGCCAGCACCCCTTTCTTCCGGGGGACCATCAATGAGCAGTTCTTC; cdr3_aa: CASTPFFRGTINEQFF
v_call: TRBV6-5; clone_size: -; d_call: -; j_call: TRBJ1-2; cdr3_nt: TGTGCCAGCAGTAGGACTAGGGGGACGTATGGCTACACCTTC; cdr3_aa: CASSRTRGTYGYTF
v_call: TRBV2; clone_size: -; d_call: -; j_call: TRBJ1-2; cdr3_nt: TGTGCCAGCAGTGACGCTAGGCCAGCCTATGGCTACACCTTC; cdr3_aa: CASSDARPAYGYTF
v_call: TRBV5-1; clone_size: -; d_call: -; j_call: TRBJ1-1; cdr3_nt: TGCGCCACACAAGCATCCCCGGGAGACACTGAAGCTTTCTTT; cdr3_aa: CATQASPGDTEAFF
v_call: TRBV14; clone_size: -; d_call: -; j_call: TRBJ2-7; cdr3_nt: TGTGCCAGCAGCCAAGTACGAGGAGTCTCCTACGAGCAGTACTTC; cdr3_aa: CASSQVRGVSYEQYF
v_call: TRBV7-3; clone_size: once; d_call: TRBD2; j_call: TRBJ2-1; cdr3_nt: TGTGCCAGCAGCCCCAAGGGACTAGCGGCTTACAATGAGCAGTTCTTC; cdr3_aa: CASSPKGLAAYNEQFF
v_call: TRBV28; clone_size: -; d_call: -; j_call: TRBJ2-5; cdr3_nt: TGTGCCAGCAGGGCACAGATACAAGAGACCCAGTACTTC; cdr3_aa: CASRAQIQETQYF
v_call: TRBV2; clone_size: -; d_call: TRBD2; j_call: TRBJ2-1; cdr3_nt: TGTGCCAGCAGTGTTCCTAGCGGGGGCTTTAATGAGCAGTTCTTC; cdr3_aa: CASSVPSGGFNEQFF
v_call: TRBV5-1; clone_size: -; d_call: TRBD1; j_call: TRBJ1-2; cdr3_nt: TGCGCCAGCGCGCGGACAGGGGATGGCTACACCTTC; cdr3_aa: CASARTGDGYTF
v_call: TRBV7-9; clone_size: -; d_call: -; j_call: TRBJ2-7; cdr3_nt: TGTGCCAGCACCTCGTCGACTGGTACCTACGAGCAGTACTTC; cdr3_aa: CASTSSTGTYEQYF
v_call: TRBV19; clone_size: -; d_call: TRBD1; j_call: TRBJ1-1; cdr3_nt: TGTGCCAGTAGTACCCACAGGGGCGGCACTGAAGCTTTCTTT; cdr3_aa: CASSTHRGGTEAFF
v_call: TRBV5-1; clone_size: -; d_call: TRBD2; j_call: TRBJ2-7; cdr3_nt: TGCGCCAGCAACGCGGCGGGAGGGTATTTGGGTCAGCAGTACTTC; cdr3_aa: CASNAAGGYLGQQYF
v_call: TRBV10-3; clone_size: -; d_call: -; j_call: TRBJ1-6; cdr3_nt: TGTGCCATCTATGGGAGGGCCCATAATTCACCCCTCCACTTT; cdr3_aa: CAIYGRAHNSPLHF
v_call: TRBV5-1; clone_size: -; d_call: TRBD2; j_call: TRBJ2-1; cdr3_nt: TGCGCCAGCAGCTTGGCCAAGACTAGCTTCCCTAACAATGAGCAGTTCTTC; cdr3_aa: CASSLAKTSFPNNEQFF
v_call: TRBV5-1; clone_size: -; d_call: TRBD1; j_call: TRBJ2-5; cdr3_nt: TGCGCCAGCAGCCGAGGACAGGGGCAAGAGACCCAGTACTTC; cdr3_aa: CASSRGQGQETQYF
v_call: TRBV4-1; clone_size: -; d_call: TRBD2; j_call: TRBJ2-7; cdr3_nt: TGCGCCAGCAGCCAGGCACTAGCGGGCCGAAACCCTTACGAGCAGTACTTC; cdr3_aa: CASSQALAGRNPYEQYF
v_call: TRBV10-3; clone_size: -; d_call: -; j_call: TRBJ1-4; cdr3_nt: TGTGCCATCAGTGAGGAGGAGAAACTGTTTTTT; cdr3_aa: CAISEEEKLFF